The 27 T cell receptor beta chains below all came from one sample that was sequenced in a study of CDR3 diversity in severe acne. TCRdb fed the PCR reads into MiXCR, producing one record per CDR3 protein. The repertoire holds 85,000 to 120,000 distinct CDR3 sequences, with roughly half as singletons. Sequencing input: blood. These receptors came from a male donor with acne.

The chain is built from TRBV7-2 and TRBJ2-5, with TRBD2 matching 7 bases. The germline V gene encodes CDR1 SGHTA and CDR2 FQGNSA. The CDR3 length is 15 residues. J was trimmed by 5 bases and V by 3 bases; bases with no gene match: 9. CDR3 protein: CASSFLRAGDETQYF. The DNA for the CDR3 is TGTGCCAGCAGCTTTCTGAGGGCGGGAGATGAGACCCAGTACTTC.

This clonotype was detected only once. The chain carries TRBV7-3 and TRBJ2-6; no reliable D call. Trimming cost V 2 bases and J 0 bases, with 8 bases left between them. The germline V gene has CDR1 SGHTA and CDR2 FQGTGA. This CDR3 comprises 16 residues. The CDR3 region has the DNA TGTGCCAGCAGCTTAGGTCCGTTCTCTGGGGCCAACGTCCTGACTTTC. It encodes CASSLGPFSGANVLTF.

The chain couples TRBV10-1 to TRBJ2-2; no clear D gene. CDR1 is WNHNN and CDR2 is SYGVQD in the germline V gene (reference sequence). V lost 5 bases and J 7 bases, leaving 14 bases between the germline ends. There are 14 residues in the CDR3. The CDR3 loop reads CASSQGQDGGELFF. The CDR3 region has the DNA TGCGCCAGCAGTCAAGGGCAGGACGGCGGGGAGCTGTTTTTT.

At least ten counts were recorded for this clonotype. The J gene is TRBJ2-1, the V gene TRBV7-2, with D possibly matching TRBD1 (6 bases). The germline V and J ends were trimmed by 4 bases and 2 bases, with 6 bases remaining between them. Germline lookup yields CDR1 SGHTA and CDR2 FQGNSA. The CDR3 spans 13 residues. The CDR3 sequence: CASSWGPYNEQFF. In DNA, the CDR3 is TGTGCCAGCAGCTGGGGGCCCTACAATGAGCAGTTCTTC.

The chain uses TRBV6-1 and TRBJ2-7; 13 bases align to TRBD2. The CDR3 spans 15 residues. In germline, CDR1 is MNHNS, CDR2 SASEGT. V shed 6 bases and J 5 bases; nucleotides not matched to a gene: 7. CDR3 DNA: TGTGCCAGCAGGCACACTAGCGGGAGGGCTCACGAGCAGTACTTC. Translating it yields CASRHTSGRAHEQYF.

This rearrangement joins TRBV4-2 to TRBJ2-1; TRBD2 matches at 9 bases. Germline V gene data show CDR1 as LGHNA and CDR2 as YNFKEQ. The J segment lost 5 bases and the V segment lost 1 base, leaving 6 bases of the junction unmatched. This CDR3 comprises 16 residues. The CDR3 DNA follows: TGTGCCAGCAGCCAAGGAATAGCGGGAGCGCACAATGAGCAGTTCTTC. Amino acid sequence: CASSQGIAGAHNEQFF.

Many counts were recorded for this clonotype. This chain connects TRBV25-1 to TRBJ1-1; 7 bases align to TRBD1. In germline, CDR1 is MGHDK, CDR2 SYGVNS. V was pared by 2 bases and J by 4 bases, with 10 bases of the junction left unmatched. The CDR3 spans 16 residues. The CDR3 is CASSERGQELSTEAFF. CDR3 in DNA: TGTGCCAGCAGTGAACGCGGACAGGAGTTAAGCACTGAAGCTTTCTTT.

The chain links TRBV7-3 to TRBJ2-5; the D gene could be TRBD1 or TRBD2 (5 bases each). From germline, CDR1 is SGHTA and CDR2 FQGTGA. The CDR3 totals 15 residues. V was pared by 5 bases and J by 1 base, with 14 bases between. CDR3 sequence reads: CASSHAGTLQETQYF. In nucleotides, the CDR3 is TGTGCCAGCAGCCACGCCGGGACCCTCCAAGAGACCCAGTACTTC.

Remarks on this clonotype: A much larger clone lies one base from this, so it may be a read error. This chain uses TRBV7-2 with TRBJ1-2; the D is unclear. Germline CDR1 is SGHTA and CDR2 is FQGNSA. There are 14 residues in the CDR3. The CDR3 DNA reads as TGTGCCAGCAGCTTAGGGGTTCGGGGTTCTGGCTGCACCTTC. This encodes CASSLGVRGSGCTF.

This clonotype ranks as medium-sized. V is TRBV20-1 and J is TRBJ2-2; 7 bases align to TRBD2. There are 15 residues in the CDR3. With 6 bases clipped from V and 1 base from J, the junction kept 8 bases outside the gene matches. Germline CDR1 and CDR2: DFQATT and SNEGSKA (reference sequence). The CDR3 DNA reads TGCAGTGCCGGTGTGGGAGGGCGGAACACCGGGGAGCTGTTTTTT. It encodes CSAGVGGRNTGELFF.

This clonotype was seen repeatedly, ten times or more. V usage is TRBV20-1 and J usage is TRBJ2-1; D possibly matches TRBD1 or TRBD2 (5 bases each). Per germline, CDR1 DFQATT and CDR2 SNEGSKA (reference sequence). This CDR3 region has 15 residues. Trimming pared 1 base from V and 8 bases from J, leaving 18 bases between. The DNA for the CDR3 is TGCAGTGCTAGAGTCGGGGCCTTGAAAGGGGATGAGCAGTTCTTC. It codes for CSARVGALKGDEQFF.

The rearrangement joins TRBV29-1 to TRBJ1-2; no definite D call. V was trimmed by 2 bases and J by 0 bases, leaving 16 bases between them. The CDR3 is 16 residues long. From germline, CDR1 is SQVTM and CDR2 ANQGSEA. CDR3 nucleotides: TGCAGCGTTGAAAATGGGAGTGAGGGATCTAACTATGGCTACACCTTC. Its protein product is CSVENGSEGSNYGYTF.

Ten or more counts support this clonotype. DNA for the CDR3: TGTGCCAGCAGTTACACGCCAGACAATGAGCAGTTCTTC. Translating it yields CASSYTPDNEQFF. The chain carries TRBV6-2 or TRBV6-3 and TRBJ2-1; D gene ambiguous. Per the germline V gene, CDR1 is MNHEY and CDR2 is SVGEGT. The CDR3 loop spans 13 amino acids. Trimming left V 2 bases short and J 5 bases short, with 7 bases between.

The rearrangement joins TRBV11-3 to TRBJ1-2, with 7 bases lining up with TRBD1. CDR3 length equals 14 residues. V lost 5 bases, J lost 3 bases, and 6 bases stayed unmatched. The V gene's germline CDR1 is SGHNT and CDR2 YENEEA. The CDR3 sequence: CASSPFDRDYGYTF. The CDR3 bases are TGTGCCAGCAGCCCGTTTGACAGGGACTATGGCTACACCTTC.

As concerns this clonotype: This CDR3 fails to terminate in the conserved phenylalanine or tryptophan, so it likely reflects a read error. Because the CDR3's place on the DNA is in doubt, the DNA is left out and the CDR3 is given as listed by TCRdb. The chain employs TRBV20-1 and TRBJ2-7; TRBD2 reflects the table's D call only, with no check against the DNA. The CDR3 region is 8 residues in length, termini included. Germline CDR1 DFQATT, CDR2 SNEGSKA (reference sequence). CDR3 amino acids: CSARPTTS.

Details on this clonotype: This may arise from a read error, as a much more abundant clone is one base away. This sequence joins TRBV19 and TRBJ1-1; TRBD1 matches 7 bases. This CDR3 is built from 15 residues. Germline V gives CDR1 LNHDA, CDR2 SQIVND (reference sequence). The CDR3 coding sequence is TGTGCCAGTAGTCCTCGACAGGGTTTGAACACTGTAGCTTTCTTT. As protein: CASSPRQGLNTVAFF.

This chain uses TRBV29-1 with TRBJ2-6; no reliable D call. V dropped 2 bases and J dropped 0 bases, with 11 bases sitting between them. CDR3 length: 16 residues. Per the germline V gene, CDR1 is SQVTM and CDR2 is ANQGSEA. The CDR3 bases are TGCAGCGTTGAATTTTGGGGAAGCTCTGGGGCCAACGTCCTGACTTTC. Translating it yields CSVEFWGSSGANVLTF.

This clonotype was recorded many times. CDR3 DNA sequence: TGTGCCAGCAGCTTGTCCCCGGGACAGGGGAGCGAGCAGTACTTC. Its protein product is CASSLSPGQGSEQYF. The chain joins TRBV5-4 to TRBJ2-7; TRBD1 matches 10 bases. This CDR3 contains 15 residues. The V and J ends lost 1 base and 6 bases, in that order; junction bases with no gene match: 7. Looked up from germline, CDR1 is SGHNT and CDR2 is YYREEE (reference sequence).

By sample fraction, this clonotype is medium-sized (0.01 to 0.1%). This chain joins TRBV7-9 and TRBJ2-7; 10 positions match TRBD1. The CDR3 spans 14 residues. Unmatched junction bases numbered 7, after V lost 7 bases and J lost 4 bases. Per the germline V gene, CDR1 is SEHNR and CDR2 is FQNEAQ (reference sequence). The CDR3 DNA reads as TGTGCCAGCACCCAGACAGGGGGCATTTACGAGCAGTACTTC. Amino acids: CASTQTGGIYEQYF.

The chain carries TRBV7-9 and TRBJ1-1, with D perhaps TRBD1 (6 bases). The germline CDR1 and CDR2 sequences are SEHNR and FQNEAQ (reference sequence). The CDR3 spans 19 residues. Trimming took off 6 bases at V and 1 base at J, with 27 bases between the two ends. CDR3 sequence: CASSYSLVRGDIKNTEAFF. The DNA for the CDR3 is TGTGCCAGCAGTTACTCCTTGGTCAGGGGCGACATTAAGAACACTGAAGCTTTCTTT.

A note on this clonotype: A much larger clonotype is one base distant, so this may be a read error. The CDR3 is CAGSLGTGRFQPQHF. Here the CDR3 DNA reads TGTGCCGGCAGCCTCGGGACAGGGCGCTTTCAGCCCCAGCATTTT. The genes are TRBV25-1 and TRBJ1-5; the match to TRBD1 covers 9 bases. The V gene's germline CDR1 is MGHDK and CDR2 SYGVNS. The CDR3 length is 15 residues.

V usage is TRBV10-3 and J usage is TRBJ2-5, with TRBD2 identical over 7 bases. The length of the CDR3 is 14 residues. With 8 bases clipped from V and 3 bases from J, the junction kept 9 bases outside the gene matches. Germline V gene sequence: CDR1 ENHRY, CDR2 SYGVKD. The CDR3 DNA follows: TGTGCCATCTCTGGGGCTAGCGGAGAAGAGACCCAGTACTTC. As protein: CAISGASGEETQYF.

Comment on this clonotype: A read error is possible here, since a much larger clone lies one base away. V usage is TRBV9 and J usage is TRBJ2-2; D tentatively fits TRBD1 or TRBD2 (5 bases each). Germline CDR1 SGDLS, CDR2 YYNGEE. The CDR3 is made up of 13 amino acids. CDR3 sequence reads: CVSSVEGTGELFF. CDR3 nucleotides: TGTGTCAGCAGCGTAGAGGGGACCGGGGAGCTGTTTTTT.

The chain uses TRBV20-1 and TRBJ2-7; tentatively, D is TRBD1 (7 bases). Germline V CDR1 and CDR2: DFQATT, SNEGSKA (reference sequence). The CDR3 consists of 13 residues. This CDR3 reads CRIRGVSSYEQYF. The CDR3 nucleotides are TGCAGGATCAGGGGGGTCAGCTCCTACGAGCAGTACTTC.

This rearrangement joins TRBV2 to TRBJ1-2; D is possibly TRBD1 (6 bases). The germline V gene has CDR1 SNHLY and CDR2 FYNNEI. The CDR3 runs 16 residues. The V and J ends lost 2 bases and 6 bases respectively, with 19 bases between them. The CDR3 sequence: CASSESYLLTGDGYTF. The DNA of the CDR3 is TGTGCCAGCAGTGAAAGTTACCTCCTGACAGGCGATGGCTACACCTTC.

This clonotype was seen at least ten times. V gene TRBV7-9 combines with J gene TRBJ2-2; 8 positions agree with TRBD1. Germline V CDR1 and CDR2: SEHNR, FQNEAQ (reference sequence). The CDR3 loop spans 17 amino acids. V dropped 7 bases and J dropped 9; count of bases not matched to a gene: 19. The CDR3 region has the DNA TGTGCCAGCACCGATACCAGCCTGGACAGGGAGAAGCGGGAGCTGTTTTTT. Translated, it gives CASTDTSLDREKRELFF.

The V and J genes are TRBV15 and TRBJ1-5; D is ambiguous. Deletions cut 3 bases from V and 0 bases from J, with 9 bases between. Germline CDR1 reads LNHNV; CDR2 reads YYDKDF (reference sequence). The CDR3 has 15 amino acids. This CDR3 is CATSSAGHSNQPQHF. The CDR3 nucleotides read TGTGCCACCAGCAGCGCGGGCCATAGCAATCAGCCCCAGCATTTT.